This T cell receptor beta chain was observed in a study of CD4+ T cells in melanoma. Study outcomes and limitations: CD8+ T cell, macrophage and B cell function reportedly correlated with neoantigen-specific CD4+ T cells. Reportedly, melanoma neoantigen-specific CD4+ T cells showed varied differentiation states.

Only a few counts were recorded for this clone. Its antigen is not identified. Germline CDR1 is SEHNR and CDR2 is FQNEAQ (reference sequence). The CDR3 loop spans 13 amino acids. Deletions cut 1 base from V and 4 bases from J, with 7 bases between. The data were produced by immunoSEQ multiplex PCR, yet TCRdb's version contains in-frame clones alone and is incomplete. The data show 140,000 or so clones, around 90% seen once. V usage is TRBV7-9 and J usage is TRBJ2-5; D is unclear. This TCR came from a human donor with melanoma. In DNA form, the CDR3 reads TGTGCCAGCAGCTTAGAACAGACAGAGACCCAGTACTTC. It yields the protein CASSLEQTETQYF. Complete variable domain (other parts from reference TRBV7-9 and TRBJ2-5): DTGVSQNPRHKITKRGQNVTFRCDPISEHNRLYWYRQTLGQGPEFLTYFQNEAQLEKSRLLSDRFSAERPKGSFSTLEIQRTEQGDSAMYLCASSLEQTETQYFGPGTRLLVL.